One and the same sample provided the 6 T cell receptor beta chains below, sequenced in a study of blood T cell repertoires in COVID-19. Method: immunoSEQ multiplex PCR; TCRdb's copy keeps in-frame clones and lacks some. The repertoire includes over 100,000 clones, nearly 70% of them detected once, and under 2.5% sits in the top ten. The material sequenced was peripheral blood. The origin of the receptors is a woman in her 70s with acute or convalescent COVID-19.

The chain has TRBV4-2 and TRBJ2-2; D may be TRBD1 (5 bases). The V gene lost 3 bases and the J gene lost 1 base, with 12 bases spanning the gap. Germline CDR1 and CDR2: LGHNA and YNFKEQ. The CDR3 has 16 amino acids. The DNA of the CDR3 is TGTGCCAGCAGCCATCGACAGCCCCAGAACACCGGGGAGCTGTTTTTT. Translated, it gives CASSHRQPQNTGELFF.

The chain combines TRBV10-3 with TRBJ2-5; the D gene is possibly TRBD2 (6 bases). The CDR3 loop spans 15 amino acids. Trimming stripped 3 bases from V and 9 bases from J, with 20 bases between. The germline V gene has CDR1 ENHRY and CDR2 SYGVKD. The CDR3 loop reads CAISEHRGGPGAQYF. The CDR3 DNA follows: TGTGCCATCAGTGAACATCGAGGTGGTCCGGGGGCCCAGTACTTC.

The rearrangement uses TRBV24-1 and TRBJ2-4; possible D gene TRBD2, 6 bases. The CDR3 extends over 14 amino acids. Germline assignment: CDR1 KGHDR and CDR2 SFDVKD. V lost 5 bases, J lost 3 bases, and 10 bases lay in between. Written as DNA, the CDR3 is TGTGCCACCAGTGGGTCGGGGGTCAAAAACATTCAGTACTTC. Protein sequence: CATSGSGVKNIQYF.

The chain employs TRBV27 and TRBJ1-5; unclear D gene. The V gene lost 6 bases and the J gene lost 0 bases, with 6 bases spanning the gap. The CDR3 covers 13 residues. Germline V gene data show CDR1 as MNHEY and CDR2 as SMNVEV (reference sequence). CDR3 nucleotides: TGTGCCAGCAGCTCTTATAGCAATCAGCCCCAGCATTTT. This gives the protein CASSSYSNQPQHF.

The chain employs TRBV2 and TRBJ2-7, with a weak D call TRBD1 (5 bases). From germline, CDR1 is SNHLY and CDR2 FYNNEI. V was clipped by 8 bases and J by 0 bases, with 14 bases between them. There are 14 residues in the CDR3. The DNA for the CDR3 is TGTGCCAGCCTCGACAGCCCGAGCTCCTACGAGCAGTACTTC. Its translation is CASLDSPSSYEQYF. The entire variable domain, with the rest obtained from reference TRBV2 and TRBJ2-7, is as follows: EPEVTQTPSHQVTQMGQEVILRCVPISNHLYFYWYRQILGQKVEFLVSFYNNEISEKSEIFDDQFSVERPDGSNFTLKIRSTKLEDSAMYFCASLDSPSSYEQYFGPGTRLTVT.

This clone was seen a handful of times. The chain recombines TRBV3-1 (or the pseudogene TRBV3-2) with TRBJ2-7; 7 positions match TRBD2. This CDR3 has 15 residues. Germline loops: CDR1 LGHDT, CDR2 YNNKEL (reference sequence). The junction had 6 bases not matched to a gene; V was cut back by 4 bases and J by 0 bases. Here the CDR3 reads CASSRKSGDSYEQYF. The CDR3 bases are TGTGCCAGCAGCCGTAAAAGCGGGGACTCCTACGAGCAGTACTTC.